These T cell receptor beta chains were read from a single sample in a study of T cell repertoires in cytomegalovirus infection. TCRdb independently ran MiXCR on the reads; one entry per CDR3 protein. The repertoire includes around 280,000 distinct CDR3 sequences, around 9.1% of them detected once, and 2.5% sits in the top ten. The source material was PBMCs. All receptors come from a human donor in good health (CMV status not recorded). Some clones in this sample may be carry-over from other donors' samples. The CDR3 runs from the conserved cysteine through the conserved F or W. The order of the fields is clone size, J gene, D gene, V gene, CDR3 DNA, CDR3 protein. The D gene is left open where the match is weak. Only some rows state a clone size, as once, few, many or a class for expanded clones.

.,TRBJ2-1,TRBD2,TRBV9,TGTGCCAGCAGCGTCTACGGGGGGGCCTATGAGCAGTTCTTC,CASSVYGGAYEQFF
.,TRBJ1-1,.,TRBV25-1,TGTGCCAGCAGTGAGAGGACAGTGAACACTGAAGCTTTCTTT,CASSERTVNTEAFF
many,TRBJ1-5,.,TRBV6-2/TRBV6-3,TGTGCCAGCAGTTACGTTACGGGACGGGGGAATTCGCCCCAGCATTTT,CASSYVTGRGNSPQHF
many,TRBJ1-2,.,TRBV7-2,TGTGCCAGCACCCTAGGCAGGGCGAGGAACTATGGCTACACCTTC,CASTLGRARNYGYTF
few,TRBJ2-1,.,TRBV10-2,TGCGCCAGCATGGACAGTTTGAAGTACAATGAGCAGTTCTTC,CASMDSLKYNEQFF
few,TRBJ2-5,TRBD2,TRBV12-3/TRBV12-4,TGTGCCAGCAGTAGGACTAGCGGCCAAGAGACCCAGTACTTC,CASSRTSGQETQYF
.,TRBJ2-3,.,TRBV12-3/TRBV12-4,TGTGCCAGCAGCCTTAATACGCAGTATTTT,CASSLNTQYF
once,TRBJ1-1,.,TRBV5-1,TGCGCCAGCAGCTCAAAACAGGGAGTGGTAGGTACTGAAGCTTTCTTT,CASSSKQGVVGTEAFF
many,TRBJ1-6,TRBD1,TRBV7-2,TGTGCCAGCAGCTCCCGGGACAGCCCTAATTCACCCCTCCACTTT,CASSSRDSPNSPLHF
many,TRBJ1-5,.,TRBV7-9,TGTGCCAGCAGCTTAGCAGAGACAGCTCAGCCCCAGCATTTT,CASSLAETAQPQHF
.,TRBJ2-2,.,TRBV20-1,TGCAGTGCTAGATATATAGGGACGCAGGGAATCACCGGGGAGCTGTTTTTT,CSARYIGTQGITGELFF
many,TRBJ2-2,.,TRBV29-1,TGCAGCGTTGTGTCCACCGGGAGTGGCACCGGGGAGCTGTTTTTT,CSVVSTGSGTGELFF
few,TRBJ1-1,.,TRBV12-3/TRBV12-4,TGTGCCAGCAGTGCACCGGGGGGGAAGGAAGCTTTCTTT,CASSAPGGKEAFF
.,TRBJ2-1,.,TRBV20-1,TGCAGTGCTAGAGACATGGGAGCGGGCCCCTACAATGAGCAGTTCTTC,CSARDMGAGPYNEQFF
.,TRBJ2-1,.,TRBV9,TGTGCCAGCAGCGTAGGGACCACCTATAACAATGAGCAGTTCTTC,CASSVGTTYNNEQFF
many,TRBJ2-2,.,TRBV7-2,TGTGCCAGCAGCTGGGTGGGGGGGCAGGCCGGGGAGCTGTTTTTT,CASSWVGGQAGELFF
.,TRBJ1-1,.,TRBV20-1,TGCAGTGCTAGAGGTCAGGGCAGGACTGAAGCTTTCTTT,CSARGQGRTEAFF
many,TRBJ2-2,TRBD2,TRBV27,TGTGCCAGCAGCACCACGGGGGGGCGTCCCGGGGAGCTGTTTTTT,CASSTTGGRPGELFF
.,TRBJ2-3,.,TRBV20-1,TGCAGTGCTAGAGGAGGTAGCGCGGGTACGCAGTATTTT,CSARGGSAGTQYF
few,TRBJ1-6,TRBD1,TRBV28,TGTGCCAGCAAAAGGGGACAGAGCTATAATTCACCCCTCCACTTT,CASKRGQSYNSPLHF
few,TRBJ2-7,.,TRBV28,TGTGCCAGCAGCGACGCGGGGAGAGGGGAGCAGTACTTC,CASSDAGRGEQYF
many,TRBJ1-2,.,TRBV15,TGTGCCACCAGCAGAGATCTCTATGGCTACACCTTC,CATSRDLYGYTF
many,TRBJ1-2,.,TRBV7-3,TGTGCCAGCAGCTTAGGCAGGTTCGATGGCTACACCTTC,CASSLGRFDGYTF
many,TRBJ1-2,TRBD1,TRBV28,TGTGCCAGCAGTGATAGGACAGGGCTGTACTATGGCTACACCTTC,CASSDRTGLYYGYTF
many,TRBJ2-5,.,TRBV7-2,TGTGCCAGCAGACCAGGACATCAAGAGACCCAGTACTTC,CASRPGHQETQYF
many,TRBJ2-5,.,TRBV6-2/TRBV6-3,TGTGCCAGCAGTCGTTGGGAAGCGGAGACCCAGTACTTC,CASSRWEAETQYF
many,TRBJ2-5,TRBD2,TRBV20-1,TGCAGTGCTGGAATATCCGGGACTAGGGAGACCCAGTACTTC,CSAGISGTRETQYF
many,TRBJ1-1,.,TRBV2,TGTGCCAGCAGTTCCGACTGGAGCACTGAAGCTTTCTTT,CASSSDWSTEAFF
few,TRBJ2-1,.,TRBV20-1,TGCAGTGCTAGTATGGGGATGAATGAGCAGTTCTTC,CSASMGMNEQFF
many,TRBJ2-6,TRBD1,TRBV7-2,TGTGCCAGCAGCTCACTCCGGGACAGGGCGTCTTCTGGGGCCAACGTCCTGACTTTC,CASSSLRDRASSGANVLTF
many,TRBJ2-7,.,TRBV12-3/TRBV12-4,TGTGCCAGCAGCCCAGGGAGAAATTACGAGCAGTACTTC,CASSPGRNYEQYF
many,TRBJ1-4,TRBD1,TRBV6-6,TGTGCCAGCAGAAAACCTGGGACAGGAATTAATGAAAAACTGTTTTTT,CASRKPGTGINEKLFF
many,TRBJ2-4,.,TRBV12-3/TRBV12-4,TGTGCCAGCAGTTTAGGACAGGCCATTCAGTACTTC,CASSLGQAIQYF
few,TRBJ2-3,TRBD2,TRBV6-5,TGTGCCAGCAGTGACCGGGGGGGCTTAAATACAGATACGCAGTATTTT,CASSDRGGLNTDTQYF
many,TRBJ2-7,TRBD1,TRBV6-6,TGTGCCAGCAGTTACTCGCAGGGACAGGGCAGCGAGCAGTACTTC,CASSYSQGQGSEQYF
many,TRBJ2-3,.,TRBV29-1,TGCAGCGTACCACAGGTATTCACAGATACGCAGTATTTT,CSVPQVFTDTQYF
many,TRBJ2-7,.,TRBV28,TGTGCCACCCAGGACACCCTTACCTACGAGCAGTACTTC,CATQDTLTYEQYF
.,TRBJ2-4,TRBD1,TRBV20-1,TGCAGTGCTCCTACCCGACAGGGAAATAACATTCAGTACTTC,CSAPTRQGNNIQYF